This T cell receptor (beta chain) emerged from a study of T cell responses to AZD1222 COVID-19 vaccine. Overall study: Pooling covered second doses at about 4 or about 12 weeks.

Here immunoSEQ multiplex PCR was the method, and the copy in TCRdb shows in-frame clones only, minus some. The sample yields approximately 70,000 clones, about nine tenths seen once. Only a few counts were recorded for this clone. Its specificity is not known. Study-wide results and caveats: The reported proportion of spike-specific TCRs targeting unmutated variant regions was nearly half. Mapped onto spike, vaccine-associated CD4 TCRs spanned it and were dominant at 160-218 and 743-854.

The sequence came from an adult in good health. The sample in question was peripheral blood, obtained on day 0 of AZD1222 vaccination.

The CDR3 sequence is CASSPGQAYSGNTIYF. CDR3 sequence (DNA): TGTGCCAGCAGCCCCGGGCAGGCATACTCTGGAAACACCATATATTTT. The chain recombines TRBV21-1 with TRBJ1-3. TRBV21-1 is reported as a pseudogene. This CDR3 is 16 amino acids long.